The 27 T cell receptor beta chains reported below all come from one sample, sequenced in a study of read filtering for tumor transcriptome and immune sequencing. The library was built from 400 ng RNA with molecular barcoded adaptors for alpha/delta and beta/gamma chains. One entry per CDR3 protein, called by TCRdb with MiXCR from the reads. Of 75,000 to 95,000 distinct CDR3 sequences in the sample, about 22% were seen once. The source material was a population of CD138-negative cells sorted from bone marrow. The receptors shown here come from a donor aged 40 or over with multiple myeloma.

This clonotype appeared many times. The chain has TRBV4-1 and TRBJ1-2, with 9 nucleotides matching TRBD1. The CDR3 totals 13 residues. The V gene end was trimmed by 3 bases and the J gene end by 6 bases; junction bases not matched to a gene: 2. Germline V gives CDR1 MGHRA, CDR2 YSYEKL. CDR3 coding DNA: TGCGCCAGCAGCCACACAGGGGGCGATGGCTACACCTTC. It codes for CASSHTGGDGYTF.

This clonotype was seen many times. The chain is built from TRBV5-1 and TRBJ1-1; 7 bases are a match to TRBD1. Germline V gene sequence: CDR1 SGHRS, CDR2 YFSETQ. V lost 0 bases to trimming and J lost 3 bases; unmatched junction nucleotides: 8. The CDR3 covers 16 residues. Here the CDR3 DNA reads TGCGCCAGCAGCTTGGGAACAGGGGCGGGGGACACTGAAGCTTTCTTT. This encodes CASSLGTGAGDTEAFF.

A single count supports this clonotype. A read error is possible here, since a much larger clone lies one base away. The rearrangement uses TRBV28 and TRBJ2-3; D is unclear. The V and J ends lost 3 bases and 4 bases respectively, with 17 bases between them. This CDR3 comprises 16 residues. Per the germline V gene, CDR1 is MDHEN and CDR2 is SYDVKM. The CDR3 reads CASSLVGKVSSDTQYF. The CDR3 DNA is TGTGCCAGCAGTTTGGTAGGGAAAGTCTCGTCAGATACGCAGTATTTT.

This clonotype was detected ten times or more. The J gene is TRBJ2-3, the V gene TRBV18; D gene unclear. With 5 bases removed from V and 0 bases from J, the gap between germline ends came to 9 bases. This CDR3 has 14 residues. The germline gives CDR1 KGHSH, CDR2 LQKENI. The CDR3 region is CASSYVTSTDTQYF. In nucleotides, the CDR3 is TGTGCCAGCTCATATGTAACTAGCACAGATACGCAGTATTTT. Complete variable domain (other parts from reference TRBV18 and TRBJ2-3): NAGVMQNPRHLVRRRGQEARLRCSPMKGHSHVYWYRQLPEEGLKFMVYLQKENIIDESGMPKERFSAEFPKEGPSILRIQQVVRGDSAAYFCASSYVTSTDTQYFGPGTRLTVL.

This chain uses TRBV4-2 with TRBJ2-7; D unresolved. The V end was cut by 2 bases, the J end by 7 bases, with 9 bases between. The CDR3 sequence is 12 residues long. Germline CDR1 and CDR2: LGHNA and YNFKEQ. The CDR3 DNA follows: TGTGCCAGCAGCCAAACGAGTTCGGAGCAGTACTTC. Protein product: CASSQTSSEQYF.

The chain uses TRBV29-1 and TRBJ2-1; 9 bases are shared with TRBD2. The CDR3 is made up of 14 amino acids. Germline values: CDR1 SQVTM, CDR2 ANQGSEA. After removal of 8 bases from V and 7 bases from J, the junction contained 12 bases not matched to a gene. In DNA, the CDR3 is TGCAGCCTTCCCAGGTCTAGCGGGGTAAATGAGCAGTTCTTC. Amino acids: CSLPRSSGVNEQFF.

Of note for this clonotype: A junction end diverges from the germline sequence, so it may reflect a read error. V gene TRBV19 combines with J gene TRBJ2-2; 7 bases are shared with TRBD1. The germline CDR1 and CDR2 sequences are LNHDA and SQIVND (reference sequence). CDR3 size: 17 residues. For the CDR3, the DNA is TGTGCCGGTAGTCCCCGGACAGGCTACGCGAACACCGGGGAGCTGTTTTTT. Amino acids: CAGSPRTGYANTGELFF. The full variable domain, with the rest looked up from reference TRBV19 and TRBJ2-2, is DGGITQSPKYLFRKEGQNVTLSCEQNLNHDAMYWYRQDPGQGLRLIYYSQIVNDFQKGDIAEGYSVSREKKESFPLTVTSAQKNPTAFYLCAGSPRTGYANTGELFFGEGSRLTVL.

In the case of this clonotype: A much bigger clone sits one base away, suggesting this may be a read error. Likely a read error: the CDR3 ends without its conserved phenylalanine or tryptophan. The genes are TRBV15 and TRBJ2-1; tentative D call: TRBD1 (7 bases). The CDR3 is 12 amino acids. Trimming removed 9 bases at V and 4 bases at J, with 10 bases between. Germline CDR1 LNHNV, CDR2 YYDKDF (reference sequence). The CDR3 loop is CATQGGYNEQFL. CDR3 DNA: TGTGCCACTCAGGGGGGATACAATGAGCAGTTCCTC.

This clonotype is labeled medium-sized. The rearrangement joins TRBV28 to TRBJ2-1, with 7 bases that match TRBD1. The germline gives CDR1 MDHEN, CDR2 SYDVKM. This CDR3 spans 16 amino acids. The V gene end was trimmed by 2 bases and the J gene end by 7 bases; junction bases not matched to a gene: 11. CDR3 sequence reads: CASSLMGQGVKNEQFF. CDR3 coding DNA: TGTGCCAGCAGTTTAATGGGGCAGGGGGTTAAAAATGAGCAGTTCTTC.

This clonotype was seen many times. The chain uses TRBV5-1 and TRBJ1-1; D not certain. Deletions cut 1 base from V and 4 bases from J, with 20 bases between. The CDR3 is 17 residues long. Germline CDR1 and CDR2: SGHRS and YFSETQ. The CDR3 region is CASSLFDPTGLATEAFF. The CDR3 coding sequence is TGCGCCAGCAGCTTGTTTGACCCAACGGGTTTGGCCACTGAAGCTTTCTTT.

Comments on this clonotype: The CDR3 does not close with the conserved phenylalanine or tryptophan, likely indicating a read error. The chain recombines TRBV12-3 or TRBV12-4 with TRBJ2-1; 10 bases agree with TRBD1. The junction had 13 bases not matched to a gene; V was cut back by 8 bases and J by 9 bases. This CDR3 spans 15 amino acids. The CDR3 spells CASVSYGTGVTEQFS. The CDR3 DNA is TGTGCCAGCGTATCCTATGGGACAGGGGTGACTGAGCAGTTCTCC.

In its sample, this clonotype was seen many times. It is unclear where the CDR3 begins or ends on the DNA, so no DNA is shown, and the CDR3 is as TCRdb lists it. The V call is TRBV27, the J call TRBJ2-7; the table's D call, TRBD1, has no DNA check behind it. The germline gives CDR1 MNHEY, CDR2 SMNVEV (reference sequence). Termini included, the CDR3 measures 17 amino acids. CDR3 loop: CASSTSTGRVVGGEQYF.

The rearrangement joins TRBV5-1 to TRBJ2-1, with 9 bases identical to TRBD1. V lost 2 bases and J lost 10; bases outside the gene matches: 10. The CDR3 totals 15 residues. CDR1 and CDR2 from the germline V gene are SGHRS and YFSETQ. In DNA, the CDR3 is TGCGCCAGCAGCTTTTCCGGACAGGGGACTGGGGAGCAGTTCTTC. Protein product: CASSFSGQGTGEQFF. Looking up the rest from reference TRBV5-1 and TRBJ2-1 gives the full variable domain: KAGVTQTPRYLIKTRGQQVTLSCSPISGHRSVSWYQQTPGQGLQFLFEYFSETQRNKGNFPGRFSGRQFSNSRSEMNVSTLELGDSALYLCASSFSGQGTGEQFFGPGTRLTVL.

This clonotype has at least ten counts. This CDR3 reads CASSLRTGAENTEAFF. The CDR3 DNA reads as TGTGCCAGCAGTTTACGGACAGGGGCTGAGAACACTGAAGCTTTCTTT. The rearrangement joins TRBV28 to TRBJ1-1; 9 bases align to TRBD1. CDR1 and CDR2 (germline): MDHEN, SYDVKM. With 2 bases clipped from V and 1 base from J, the junction kept 5 bases outside the gene matches. The CDR3 covers 16 residues.

J is TRBJ1-5 and V is TRBV20-1; D is unclear. Germline V lookup: CDR1 DFQATT, CDR2 SNEGSKA (reference sequence). The CDR3 is 13 residues long. Deletions cut 4 bases from V and 6 bases from J, with 13 bases between. The CDR3 loop is CSATRAPTQPQHF. The CDR3 DNA is TGCAGTGCTACCCGGGCCCCCACTCAGCCCCAGCATTTT.

Turning to this clonotype: A much larger clone is a single base away; this may be a read error. As the CDR3 is not closed by the conserved phenylalanine or tryptophan, this likely results from a read error. V is TRBV5-1 and J is TRBJ1-4; D is perhaps TRBD1 (6 bases). V dropped 0 bases and J dropped 5 bases, with 8 bases sitting between them. The CDR3 consists of 14 residues. In germline, CDR1 is SGHRS, CDR2 YFSETQ. The CDR3 protein is CASSLGQVNEKLFL. The CDR3 nucleotides are TGCGCCAGCAGCTTGGGACAGGTGAATGAAAAACTGTTTCTT.

The J gene is TRBJ2-1, the V gene TRBV11-2; D unclear. The CDR3 is 13 residues long. Trimming stripped 3 bases from V and 8 bases from J, with 11 bases between. Germline V CDR1 and CDR2: SGHAT, FQNNGV. The CDR3 loop reads CASSFKYFDEQFF. CDR3 nucleotides: TGTGCCAGCAGCTTTAAGTATTTCGATGAGCAGTTCTTC.

This clonotype was detected many times. The rearrangement uses TRBV15 and TRBJ2-3; D possibly corresponds to TRBD1 (5 bases). The V and J ends lost 3 bases and 0 bases respectively, with 13 bases between them. There are 16 residues in the CDR3. CDR1 and CDR2 from the germline V gene are LNHNV and YYDKDF (reference sequence). This CDR3 reads CATSSPTDSSTDTQYF. CDR3 nucleotide sequence: TGTGCCACCAGCAGCCCGACAGATTCTAGCACAGATACGCAGTATTTT.

Of note for this clonotype: This sequence may be a read error, since a much larger clone differs from it by one base. This chain uses TRBV12-3 or TRBV12-4 with TRBJ1-4; D remains unclear. This CDR3 is built from 12 residues. Trimming took off 3 bases at V and 8 bases at J, with 7 bases between the two ends. The CDR3 bases are TGTGCCAGCAGTTTCATACAGGAAAAACTGTTTTTT. This translates into CASSFIQEKLFF.

This clonotype was seen ten or more times. The rearrangement joins TRBV2 to TRBJ1-1, with TRBD1 matching 7 bases. Germline V gives CDR1 SNHLY, CDR2 FYNNEI. The CDR3 covers 14 residues. The trim removed 6 bases at V and 3 bases at J, leaving 7 bases unmatched. CDR3 DNA: TGTGCCAGCAGGAACAGGGGTCTAGACACTGAAGCTTTCTTT. The encoded protein is CASRNRGLDTEAFF.

This clonotype appeared a few times. V is TRBV7-2 and J is TRBJ1-1, with D maybe TRBD1 (6 bases). Germline V CDR1 and CDR2: SGHTA, FQGNSA. Trimming removed 5 bases at V and 0 bases at J, with 13 bases between. The CDR3 totals 15 residues. The CDR3 region is CASSRGGRVNTEAFF. The CDR3 nucleotides are TGTGCCAGCAGCAGGGGGGGGCGGGTGAACACTGAAGCTTTCTTT.

This clonotype was observed many times. V usage is TRBV18 and J usage is TRBJ2-3, with a possible D match to TRBD1 (6 bases). The CDR3 contains 16 residues. V lost 3 bases and J 0 bases, leaving 13 bases between the germline ends. Looked up from germline, CDR1 is KGHSH and CDR2 is LQKENI. As DNA, the CDR3 is TGTGCCAGCTCACCTCTGGACAGCGATAGCACAGATACGCAGTATTTT. This gives the protein CASSPLDSDSTDTQYF.

This clonotype was counted ten times or more. This chain links TRBV24-1 with TRBJ2-3; 8 positions agree with TRBD1. Germline V gene lookup returns CDR1 KGHDR and CDR2 SFDVKD. V was clipped by 9 bases and J by 2 bases; unmatched bases: 15. The length of the CDR3 is 17 residues. In nucleotides, the CDR3 is TGTGCCACCGGATTTGGACAGGGCGGAGGATACACAGATACGCAGTATTTT. This gives the protein CATGFGQGGGYTDTQYF.

Comment on this clonotype: One end of the junction varies from germline; a read error may be responsible. V and J are TRBV20-1 and TRBJ2-3; 8 positions match TRBD2. The CDR3 is 13 amino acids. Germline V CDR1 and CDR2: DFQATT, SNEGSKA (reference sequence). CDR3 amino acids: CGARGLAGDTQYF. The CDR3, as DNA: TGCGGTGCTAGAGGACTAGCCGGAGATACGCAGTATTTT.

This chain joins TRBV5-1 and TRBJ2-7; perhaps TRBD2 as D (5 bases). The germline V and J ends were trimmed by 6 bases and 6 bases, with 13 bases remaining between them. The germline gives CDR1 SGHRS, CDR2 YFSETQ. The CDR3 is 12 residues long. The CDR3 DNA reads TGCGCCAGCACCCACGGGGTGGGCGAGCAGTACTTC. Its translation is CASTHGVGEQYF.

This clonotype was detected only a few times. This chain links TRBV29-1 with TRBJ1-5; D is ambiguous. The CDR3 is 13 amino acids. V lost 5 bases and J 2 bases, leaving 10 bases between the germline ends. Germline lookup yields CDR1 SQVTM and CDR2 ANQGSEA. The CDR3 DNA sequence: TGCAGCGTTAGTATCGGGGGCAATCAGCCCCAGCATTTT. Amino acid sequence: CSVSIGGNQPQHF.

This clonotype was recorded many times. The chain links TRBV6-1 to TRBJ2-3; 7 bases match TRBD1. Germline CDR1 is MNHNS and CDR2 is SASEGT. The CDR3 contains 15 residues. V lost 6 bases and J lost 1; bases outside the gene matches: 7. CDR3 nucleotide sequence: TGTGCCAGCAGACCACAGGGGATGGGCACAGATACGCAGTATTTT. Translation: CASRPQGMGTDTQYF.